This entry describes one T cell receptor (beta chain). Other DNA sequences in the sample encode the same CDR3. Using immunoSEQ multiplex PCR, the repertoire was profiled, and TCRdb retains in-frame clones only, with some absent. The sample includes roughly 200,000 clones, 87% of them seen just once. The CDR3 spans 12 residues. Germline CDR1 is LNHDA and CDR2 is SQIVND (reference sequence). V lost 8 bases and J lost 6; bases outside the gene matches: 3. These data are taken from a study of blood T cell repertoires in COVID-19. Cohorts were based on clinical histories the participants reported. The sequence was collected from a man younger than 35 with acute COVID-19. Specimen: PBMCs or T cells enriched from blood (not recorded which). The chain couples TRBV19 to TRBJ1-5, with TRBD1 matching over 8 bases. The CDR3 DNA follows: TGTGCCAGTTCAACAGGGGGTCAGCCCCAGCATTTT. Protein sequence: CASSTGGQPQHF.